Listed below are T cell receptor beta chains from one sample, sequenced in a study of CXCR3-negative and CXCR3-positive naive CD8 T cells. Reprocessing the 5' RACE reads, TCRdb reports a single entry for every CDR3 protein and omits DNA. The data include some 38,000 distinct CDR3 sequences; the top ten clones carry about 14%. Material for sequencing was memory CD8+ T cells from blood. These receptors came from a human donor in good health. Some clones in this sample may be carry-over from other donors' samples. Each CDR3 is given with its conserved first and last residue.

cdr3_aa: CSVGGFPNGPDTQYF
v_call: TRBV29-1
j_call: TRBJ2-3

cdr3_aa: CASSSGQGRRELFF
v_call: TRBV5-1
j_call: TRBJ2-2

cdr3_aa: CASSEAGTGVAEAFF
v_call: TRBV6-1
j_call: TRBJ1-1

cdr3_aa: CATSSGTGGVNEQFF
v_call: TRBV15
j_call: TRBJ2-1

cdr3_aa: CAISVAGGPYNEQFF
v_call: TRBV10-3
j_call: TRBJ2-1

cdr3_aa: CATSPGQSSYNEQFF
v_call: TRBV24-1
j_call: TRBJ2-1

cdr3_aa: CASSPDGNTEAFF
v_call: TRBV28
j_call: TRBJ1-1

cdr3_aa: CASSQLGTASTDTQYF
v_call: TRBV2
j_call: TRBJ2-3

cdr3_aa: CASSYRDRVRKQYF
v_call: TRBV7-9
j_call: TRBJ2-7

cdr3_aa: CSVLAVDYGTGELFF
v_call: TRBV29-1
j_call: TRBJ2-2

cdr3_aa: CASSFGSDGTEAFF
v_call: TRBV28
j_call: TRBJ1-1

cdr3_aa: CASSLKKASGNTIYF
v_call: TRBV14
j_call: TRBJ1-3

cdr3_aa: CATSRDRAHTDTQYF
v_call: TRBV15
j_call: TRBJ2-3

cdr3_aa: CSARVGDREGGNTIYF
v_call: TRBV20-1
j_call: TRBJ1-3

cdr3_aa: CASSNRRNYGYTF
v_call: TRBV28
j_call: TRBJ1-2